The clone carrying this T cell receptor beta chain was seen once. The antigen is undetermined. This sample was included in a study of T cells in localized non-small cell lung cancer. Assay used: immunoSEQ multiplex PCR; TCRdb lists only in-frame clones, some missing. The sample includes approximately 20,000 clones, 83% of them seen just once. General study points: Appearing in adjacent lung were a median about 60 of the top 100 tumor clones. Clonality of T cells reached its maximum in uninvolved adjacent lung, surpassing tumor.

The sequence was collected from a man aged 40 to 70 with stage I lung adenocarcinoma. This sample comprised peripheral blood, obtained before any cancer treatment.

The DNA for the CDR3 is TGTGCCAGCAGTTCCCCCCAAGGGAGAGGGTGGAATGAGCAGTTCTTC. It yields the protein CASSSPQGRGWNEQFF. V gene TRBV27 combines with J gene TRBJ2-1; D is possibly TRBD2 (5 bases). V was shortened by 4 bases and J by 7 bases, with 20 bases between the two germline ends. The CDR3 runs 16 residues. Per germline, CDR1 MNHEY and CDR2 SMNVEV (reference sequence).